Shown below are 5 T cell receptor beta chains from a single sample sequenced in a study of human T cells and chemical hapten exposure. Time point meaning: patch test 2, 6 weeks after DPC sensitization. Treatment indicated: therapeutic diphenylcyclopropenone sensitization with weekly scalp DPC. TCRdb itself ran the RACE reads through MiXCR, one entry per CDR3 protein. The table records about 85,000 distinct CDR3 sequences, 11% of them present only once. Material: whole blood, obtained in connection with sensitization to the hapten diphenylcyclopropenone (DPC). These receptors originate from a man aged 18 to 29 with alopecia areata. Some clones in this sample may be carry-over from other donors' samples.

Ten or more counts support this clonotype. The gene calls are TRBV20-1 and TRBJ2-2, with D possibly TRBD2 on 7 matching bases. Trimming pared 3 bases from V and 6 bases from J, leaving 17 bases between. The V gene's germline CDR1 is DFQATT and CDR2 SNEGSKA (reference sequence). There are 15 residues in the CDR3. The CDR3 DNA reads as TGCAGTGCTAGGTTGCGGGGGCCCGGTCCCGGGGAGCTGTTTTTT. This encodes CSARLRGPGPGELFF.

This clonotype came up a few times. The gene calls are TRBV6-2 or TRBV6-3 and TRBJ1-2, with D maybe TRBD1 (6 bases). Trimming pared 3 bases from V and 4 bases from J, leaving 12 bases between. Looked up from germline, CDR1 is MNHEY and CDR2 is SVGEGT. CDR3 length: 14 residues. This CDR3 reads CASSYLGATYGYTF. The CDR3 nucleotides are TGTGCCAGCAGTTATTTGGGGGCGACCTATGGCTACACCTTC.

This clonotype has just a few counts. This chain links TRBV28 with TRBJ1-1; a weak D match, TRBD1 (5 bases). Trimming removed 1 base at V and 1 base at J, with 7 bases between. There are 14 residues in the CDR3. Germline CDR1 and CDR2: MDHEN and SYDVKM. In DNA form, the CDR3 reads TGTGCCAGCAGTTTATACCAGGGGAACACTGAAGCTTTCTTT. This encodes CASSLYQGNTEAFF.

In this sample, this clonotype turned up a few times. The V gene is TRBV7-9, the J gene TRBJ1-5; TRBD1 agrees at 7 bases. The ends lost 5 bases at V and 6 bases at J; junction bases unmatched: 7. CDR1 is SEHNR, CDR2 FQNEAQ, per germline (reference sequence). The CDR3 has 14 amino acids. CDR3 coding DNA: TGTGCCAGCAGCCCTACAGGGGTGGGTCAGCCCCAGCATTTT. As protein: CASSPTGVGQPQHF.

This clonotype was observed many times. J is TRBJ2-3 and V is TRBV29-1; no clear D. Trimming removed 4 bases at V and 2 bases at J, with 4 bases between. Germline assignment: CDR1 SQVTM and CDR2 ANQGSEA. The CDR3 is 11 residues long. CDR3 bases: TGCAGCGTTGGGGACACAGATACGCAGTATTTT. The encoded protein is CSVGDTDTQYF.